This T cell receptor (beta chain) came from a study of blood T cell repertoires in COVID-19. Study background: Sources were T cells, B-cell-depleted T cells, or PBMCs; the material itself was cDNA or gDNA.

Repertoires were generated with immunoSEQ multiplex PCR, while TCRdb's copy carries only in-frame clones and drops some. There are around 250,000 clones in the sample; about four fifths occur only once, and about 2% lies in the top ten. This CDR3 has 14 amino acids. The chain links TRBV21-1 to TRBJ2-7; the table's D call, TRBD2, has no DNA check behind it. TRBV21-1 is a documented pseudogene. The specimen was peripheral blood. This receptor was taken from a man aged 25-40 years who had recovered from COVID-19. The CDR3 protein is CASSSGGGFNEQYV. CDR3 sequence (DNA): TGTGCCAGCAGCTCCGGGGGGGGCTTCAACGAGCAGTACGTC.